The 9 T cell receptor beta chains below all came from one sample that was sequenced in a study of OX40 agonist ivuxolimab in advanced cancers. Sequenced by immunoSEQ multiplex PCR; TCRdb stores in-frame clones only, minus some. The data show about 63,000 clones, more than 80% seen once. Source: CD4+ or CD8+ T cells sorted from blood, taken in a trial of the OX40 agonist ivuxolimab. These receptor sequences come from an adult with an advanced solid tumor such as melanoma, head and neck, liver or kidney cancer.

The gene calls are TRBV7-2 and TRBJ1-6; TRBD1 is a possible D gene (5 bases). CDR1 and CDR2 (germline): SGHTA, FQGNSA. V dropped 5 bases and J dropped 7 bases, with 15 bases sitting between them. This CDR3 has 15 amino acids. CDR3 sequence reads: CASSQNRGGNSPLHF. CDR3 coding DNA: TGTGCCAGCAGCCAAAACCGGGGGGGAAATTCACCCCTCCACTTT.

The V gene is TRBV5-1, the J gene TRBJ2-5; 8 bases are a match to TRBD2. Germline V lookup: CDR1 SGHRS, CDR2 YFSETQ. There are 15 residues in the CDR3. Trimming took 0 bases from V and 11 from J; bases not matched to a gene: 12. The CDR3 protein is CASSLEGRGLGEQYF. Here the CDR3 DNA reads TGCGCCAGCAGCTTGGAGGGCAGGGGACTAGGTGAGCAGTACTTC.

The CDR3: CASSSRTTGTQYF. The CDR3 bases are TGCGCCAGCAGCTCTCGGACTACGGGTACGCAGTATTTT. This chain uses TRBV5-1 with TRBJ2-3; a weak D match, TRBD2 (6 bases). Germline CDR1 and CDR2: SGHRS and YFSETQ. The CDR3 extends over 13 amino acids. With 3 bases removed from V and 8 bases from J, the gap between germline ends came to 13 bases.

The chain uses TRBV5-1 and TRBJ2-2; 9 bases align to TRBD2. This CDR3 is built from 15 residues. With 4 bases clipped from V and 4 bases from J, the junction kept 5 bases outside the gene matches. CDR1 is SGHRS and CDR2 is YFSETQ in the germline V gene. This CDR3 reads CASSGAGGPTGELFF. Written as DNA, the CDR3 is TGCGCCAGCAGCGGCGCGGGGGGGCCCACCGGGGAGCTGTTTTTT.

The rearrangement links TRBV7-2 to TRBJ1-6; 8 nucleotides agree with TRBD1. The CDR3 totals 15 residues. V shed 5 bases and J 7 bases; nucleotides not matched to a gene: 7. Germline V CDR1 and CDR2: SGHTA, FQGNSA. The CDR3 nucleotides are TGTGCCAGCAGCCTATACAGGGGGAGCAATTCACCCCTCCACTTT. Its protein is CASSLYRGSNSPLHF.

CDR3 in DNA: TGTGCCAGCGGCGGGATGGGGGGGACTACATCCTACGAGCAGTACTTC. Protein sequence: CASGGMGGTTSYEQYF. The rearrangement uses TRBV28 and TRBJ2-7; 7 nucleotides agree with TRBD2. V dropped 8 bases and J dropped 1; count of bases not matched to a gene: 14. This CDR3 region has 16 residues. Germline V gives CDR1 MDHEN, CDR2 SYDVKM.

V usage is TRBV28 and J usage is TRBJ2-1, with D possibly TRBD1 on 6 matching bases. Germline loops: CDR1 MDHEN, CDR2 SYDVKM. V gave up 5 bases and J gave up 2 bases, with 13 bases separating them. The CDR3 is 15 amino acids. The CDR3 spells CASSTDWGPYNEQFF. The CDR3 bases are TGTGCCAGCAGTACGGACTGGGGGCCCTACAATGAGCAGTTCTTC.

The chain is built from TRBV5-4 and TRBJ1-5, with a possible D match to TRBD1 (5 bases). Trimming took 0 bases from V and 7 from J, leaving 14 bases between them. This CDR3 region has 15 residues. The V gene's germline CDR1 is SGHNT and CDR2 YYREEE (reference sequence). The CDR3 nucleotides are TGTGCCAGCAGCTTGGATGGGGGGTCGGGACAGCCCCAGCATTTT. It codes for CASSLDGGSGQPQHF.

The J gene is TRBJ2-3, the V gene TRBV5-6, with D tentatively TRBD1 (5 bases). This CDR3 has 15 amino acids. CDR1 and CDR2 from the germline V gene are SGHDT and YYEEEE. Trimming cost V 2 bases and J 2 bases, with 12 bases left between them. CDR3 in amino acids: CASSFLLTDTDTQYF. The CDR3 DNA reads TGTGCCAGCAGCTTTCTTTTGACAGACACAGATACGCAGTATTTT.